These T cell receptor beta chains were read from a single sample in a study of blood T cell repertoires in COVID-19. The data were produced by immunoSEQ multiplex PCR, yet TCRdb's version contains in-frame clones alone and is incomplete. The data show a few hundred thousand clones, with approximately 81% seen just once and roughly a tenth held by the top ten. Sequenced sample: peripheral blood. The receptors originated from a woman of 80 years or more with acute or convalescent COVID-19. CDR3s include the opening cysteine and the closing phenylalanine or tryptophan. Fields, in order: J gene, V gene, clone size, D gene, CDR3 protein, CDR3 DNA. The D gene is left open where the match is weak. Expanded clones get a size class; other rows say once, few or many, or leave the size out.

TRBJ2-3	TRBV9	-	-	CASSVAQNLASTQYF	TGTGCCAGCAGCGTAGCCCAAAACCTGGCTAGTACGCAGTATTTT
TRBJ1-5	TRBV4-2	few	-	CASSQDRAGEQPQHF	TGTGCCAGCAGCCAAGATAGGGCAGGGGAACAGCCCCAGCATTTT
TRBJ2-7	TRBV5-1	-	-	CASSLDGHRYEQYF	TGCGCCAGCAGCTTGGATGGGCATAGGTACGAGCAGTACTTC
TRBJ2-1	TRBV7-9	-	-	CASSLSGGSYNEQFF	TGTGCCAGCAGCTTAAGCGGAGGCTCCTACAATGAGCAGTTCTTC
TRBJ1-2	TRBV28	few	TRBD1	CASSASQGPYSGYTF	TGTGCCAGCAGTGCCTCACAGGGGCCCTATTCCGGCTACACCTTC
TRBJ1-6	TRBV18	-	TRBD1	CASSTTGSYNSPLHF	TGTGCCAGCTCCACGACAGGGTCCTATAATTCACCCCTCCACTTT
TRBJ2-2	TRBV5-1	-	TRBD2	CASSWTSGGYTGELFF	TGCGCCAGCAGCTGGACTAGCGGGGGCTACACCGGGGAGCTGTTTTTT
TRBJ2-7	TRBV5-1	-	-	CASSLLSVDEQYF	TGCGCCAGCAGCCTGCTATCGGTTGACGAGCAGTACTTC
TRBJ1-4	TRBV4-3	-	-	CASSQDRGTNEKLFF	TGCGCCAGCAGCCAAGACAGGGGCACTAATGAAAAACTGTTTTTT
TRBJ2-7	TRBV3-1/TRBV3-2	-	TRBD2	CASSQNPAVAGEGYEQYF	TGTGCCAGCAGTCAAAACCCTGCCGTAGCGGGAGAAGGTTACGAGCAGTACTTC
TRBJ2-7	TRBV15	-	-	CATSRARGETYEQYF	TGTGCCACCAGCAGAGCACGGGGAGAGACCTACGAGCAGTACTTC
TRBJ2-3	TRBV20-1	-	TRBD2	CSARRDYYMYF	TGCAGTGCTAGAAGGGACTATTATATGTATTTT